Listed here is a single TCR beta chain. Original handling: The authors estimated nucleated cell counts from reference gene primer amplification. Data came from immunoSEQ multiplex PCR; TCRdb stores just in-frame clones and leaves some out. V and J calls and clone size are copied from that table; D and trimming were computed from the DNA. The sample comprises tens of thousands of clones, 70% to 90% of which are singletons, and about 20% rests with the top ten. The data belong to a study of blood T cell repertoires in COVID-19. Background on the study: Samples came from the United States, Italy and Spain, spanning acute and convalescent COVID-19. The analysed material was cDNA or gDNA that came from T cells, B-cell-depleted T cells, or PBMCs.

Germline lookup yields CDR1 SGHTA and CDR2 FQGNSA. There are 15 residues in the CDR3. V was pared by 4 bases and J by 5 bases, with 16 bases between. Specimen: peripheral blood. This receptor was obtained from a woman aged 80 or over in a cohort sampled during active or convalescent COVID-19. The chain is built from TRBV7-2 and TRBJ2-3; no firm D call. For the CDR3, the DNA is TGTGCCAGCAGCTACCGGTCCAACTCAAGAGATACGCAGTATTTT. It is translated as CASSYRSNSRDTQYF.